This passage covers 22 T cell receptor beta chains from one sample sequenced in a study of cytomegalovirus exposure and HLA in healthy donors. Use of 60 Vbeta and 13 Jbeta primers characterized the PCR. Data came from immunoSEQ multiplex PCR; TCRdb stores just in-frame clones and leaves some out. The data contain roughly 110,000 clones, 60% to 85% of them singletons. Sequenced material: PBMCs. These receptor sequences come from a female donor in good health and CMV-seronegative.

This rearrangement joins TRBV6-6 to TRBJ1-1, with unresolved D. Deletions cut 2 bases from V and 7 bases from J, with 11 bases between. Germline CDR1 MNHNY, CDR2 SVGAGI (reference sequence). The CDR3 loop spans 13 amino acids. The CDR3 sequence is CASSYSRSVEAFF. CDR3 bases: TGTGCCAGCAGTTACAGCCGTTCTGTTGAAGCTTTCTTT.

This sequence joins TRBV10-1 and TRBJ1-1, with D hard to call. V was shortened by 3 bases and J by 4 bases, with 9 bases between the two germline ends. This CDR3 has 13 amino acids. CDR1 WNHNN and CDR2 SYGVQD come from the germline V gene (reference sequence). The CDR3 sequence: CASSDQVGTEAFF. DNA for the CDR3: TGCGCCAGCAGTGATCAAGTCGGCACTGAAGCTTTCTTT.

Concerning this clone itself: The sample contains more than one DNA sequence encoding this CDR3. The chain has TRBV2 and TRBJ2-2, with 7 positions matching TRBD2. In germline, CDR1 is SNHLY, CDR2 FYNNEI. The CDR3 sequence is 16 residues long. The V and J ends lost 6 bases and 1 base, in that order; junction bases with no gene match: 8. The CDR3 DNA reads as TGTGCCAGCAGAGCCCCCCAGCGGGGGAACACCGGGGAGCTGTTTTTT. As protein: CASRAPQRGNTGELFF.

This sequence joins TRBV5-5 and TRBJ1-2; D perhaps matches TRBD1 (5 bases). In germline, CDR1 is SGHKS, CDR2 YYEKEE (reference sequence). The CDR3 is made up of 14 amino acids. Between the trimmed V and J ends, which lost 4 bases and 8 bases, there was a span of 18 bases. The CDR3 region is CASSTRVGGDGYTF. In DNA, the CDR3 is TGTGCCAGCAGCACCCGGGTTGGAGGGGACGGCTACACCTTC.

CDR3 in amino acids: CASSPKYEQYF. The DNA for the CDR3 is TGTGCCAGCAGTCCCAAATACGAGCAGTACTTC. This chain joins TRBV6-6 and TRBJ2-7; D is uncertain. CDR3 length equals 11 residues. Germline lookup yields CDR1 MNHNY and CDR2 SVGAGI (reference sequence). The ends were cut back, 5 bases at V and 4 bases at J, with 6 bases in the middle.

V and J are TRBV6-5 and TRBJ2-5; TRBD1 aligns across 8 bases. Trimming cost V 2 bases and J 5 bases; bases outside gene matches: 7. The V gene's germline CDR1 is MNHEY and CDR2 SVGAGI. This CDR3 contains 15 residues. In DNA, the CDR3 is TGTGCCAGCAGTTACGCGGACAGGGTTGGCGAGACCCAGTACTTC. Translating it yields CASSYADRVGETQYF.

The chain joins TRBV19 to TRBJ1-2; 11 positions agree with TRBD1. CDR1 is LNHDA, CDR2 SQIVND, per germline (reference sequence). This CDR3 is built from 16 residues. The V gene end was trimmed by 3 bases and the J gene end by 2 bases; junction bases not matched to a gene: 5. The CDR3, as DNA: TGTGCCAGTAGTATGGGACAGGGGGGCGGCAACTATGGCTACACCTTC. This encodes CASSMGQGGGNYGYTF.

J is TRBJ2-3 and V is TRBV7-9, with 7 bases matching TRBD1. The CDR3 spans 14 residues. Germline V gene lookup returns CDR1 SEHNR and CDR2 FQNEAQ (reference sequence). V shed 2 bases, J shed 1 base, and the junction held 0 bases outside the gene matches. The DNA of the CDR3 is TGTGCCAGCAGCTTACAGGGGGGCACAGATACGCAGTATTTT. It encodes CASSLQGGTDTQYF. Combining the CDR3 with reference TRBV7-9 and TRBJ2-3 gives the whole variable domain DTGVSQNPRHKITKRGQNVTFRCDPISEHNRLYWYRQTLGQGPEFLTYFQNEAQLEKSRLLSDRFSAERPKGSFSTLEIQRTEQGDSAMYLCASSLQGGTDTQYFGPGTRLTVL.

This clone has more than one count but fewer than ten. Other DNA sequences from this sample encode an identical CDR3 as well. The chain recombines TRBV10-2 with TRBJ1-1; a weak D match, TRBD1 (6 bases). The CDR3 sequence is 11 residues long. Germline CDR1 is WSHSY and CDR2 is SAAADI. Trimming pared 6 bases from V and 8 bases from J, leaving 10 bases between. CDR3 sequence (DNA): TGCGCCAGCAGCCCTGGGACAGAAGCTTTCTTT. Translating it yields CASSPGTEAFF.

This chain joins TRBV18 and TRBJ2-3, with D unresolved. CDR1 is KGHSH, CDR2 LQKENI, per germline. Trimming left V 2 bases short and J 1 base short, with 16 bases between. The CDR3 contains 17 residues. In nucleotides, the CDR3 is TGTGCCAGCTCACCAATTACCCTCGAGACTGGCACAGATACGCAGTATTTT. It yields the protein CASSPITLETGTDTQYF.

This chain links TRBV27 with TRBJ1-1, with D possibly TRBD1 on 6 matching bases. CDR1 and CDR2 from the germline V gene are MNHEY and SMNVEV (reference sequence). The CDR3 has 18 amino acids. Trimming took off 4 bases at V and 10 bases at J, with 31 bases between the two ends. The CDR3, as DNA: TGTGCCAGCAGTTCCCTGTATGAAACCGGGACACCGGCTGCGCGAGCTTTCTTT. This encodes CASSSLYETGTPAARAFF.

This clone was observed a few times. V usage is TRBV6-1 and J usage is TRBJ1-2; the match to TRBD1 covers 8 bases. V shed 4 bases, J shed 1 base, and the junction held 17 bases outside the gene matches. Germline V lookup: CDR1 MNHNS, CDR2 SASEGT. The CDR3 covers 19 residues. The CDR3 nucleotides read TGTGCCAGCAGTGCTTCATTTGGACAGGGAGATTATAGTAACTATGGCTACACCTTC. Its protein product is CASSASFGQGDYSNYGYTF.

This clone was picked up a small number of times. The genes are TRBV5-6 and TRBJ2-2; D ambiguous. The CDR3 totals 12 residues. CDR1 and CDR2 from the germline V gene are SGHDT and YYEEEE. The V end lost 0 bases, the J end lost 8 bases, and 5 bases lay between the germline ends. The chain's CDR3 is CASSLVSGELFF. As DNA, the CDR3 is TGTGCCAGCAGCTTGGTGTCTGGGGAGCTGTTTTTT.

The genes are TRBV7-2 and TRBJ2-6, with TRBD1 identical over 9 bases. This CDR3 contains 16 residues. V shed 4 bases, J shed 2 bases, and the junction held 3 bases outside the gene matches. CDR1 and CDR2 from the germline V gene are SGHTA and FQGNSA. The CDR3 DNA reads TGTGCCAGCAGCTGGGACAGGGCGGCTGGGGCCAACGTCCTGACTTTC. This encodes CASSWDRAAGANVLTF. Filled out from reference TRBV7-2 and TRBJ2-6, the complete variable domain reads GAGVSQSPSNKVTEKGKDVELRCDPISGHTALYWYRQSLGQGLEFLIYFQGNSAPDKSGLPSDRFSAERTGGSVSTLTIQRTQQEDSAVYLCASSWDRAAGANVLTFGAGSRLTVL.

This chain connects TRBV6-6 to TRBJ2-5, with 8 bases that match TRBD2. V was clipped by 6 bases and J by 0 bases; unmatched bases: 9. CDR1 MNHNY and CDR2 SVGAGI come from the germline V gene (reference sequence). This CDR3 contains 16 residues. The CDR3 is CASSKSAGANQETQYF. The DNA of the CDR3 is TGTGCCAGCAGCAAGTCAGCGGGGGCCAACCAAGAGACCCAGTACTTC.

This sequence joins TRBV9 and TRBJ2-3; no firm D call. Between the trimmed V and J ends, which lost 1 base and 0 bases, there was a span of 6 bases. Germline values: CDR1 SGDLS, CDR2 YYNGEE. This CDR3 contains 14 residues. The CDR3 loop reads CASSVTESTDTQYF. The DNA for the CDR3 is TGTGCCAGCAGCGTAACAGAAAGCACAGATACGCAGTATTTT.

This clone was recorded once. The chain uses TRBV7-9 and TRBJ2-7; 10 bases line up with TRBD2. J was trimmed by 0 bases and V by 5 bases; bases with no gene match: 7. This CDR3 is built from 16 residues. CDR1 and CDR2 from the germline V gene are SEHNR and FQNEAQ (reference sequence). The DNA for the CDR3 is TGTGCCAGCAGCCCTCTAGCGGGGGTGAGCTCCTACGAGCAGTACTTC. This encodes CASSPLAGVSSYEQYF.

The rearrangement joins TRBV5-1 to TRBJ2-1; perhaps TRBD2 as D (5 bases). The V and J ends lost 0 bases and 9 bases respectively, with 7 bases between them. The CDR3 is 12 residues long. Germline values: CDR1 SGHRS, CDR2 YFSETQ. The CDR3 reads CASSLASSEQFF. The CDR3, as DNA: TGCGCCAGCAGCTTGGCTAGCAGTGAGCAGTTCTTC.

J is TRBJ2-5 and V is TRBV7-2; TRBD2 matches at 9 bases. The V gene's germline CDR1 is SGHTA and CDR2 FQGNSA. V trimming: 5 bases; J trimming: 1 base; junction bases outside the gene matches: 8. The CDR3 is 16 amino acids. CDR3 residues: CASSLLERGAQETQYF. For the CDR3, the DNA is TGTGCCAGCAGCCTCCTGGAGCGGGGGGCCCAAGAGACCCAGTACTTC.

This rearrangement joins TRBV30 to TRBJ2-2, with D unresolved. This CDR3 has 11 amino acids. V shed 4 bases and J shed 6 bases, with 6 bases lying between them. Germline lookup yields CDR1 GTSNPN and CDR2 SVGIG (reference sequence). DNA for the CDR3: TGTGCCTGGAATCGGGCCGGGGAGCTGTTTTTT. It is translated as CAWNRAGELFF.

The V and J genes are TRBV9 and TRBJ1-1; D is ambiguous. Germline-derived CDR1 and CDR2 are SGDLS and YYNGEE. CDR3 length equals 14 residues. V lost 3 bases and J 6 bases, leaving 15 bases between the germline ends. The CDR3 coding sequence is TGTGCCAGCAGCGCACCAGGAATCCTCGCTGAAGCTTTCTTT. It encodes CASSAPGILAEAFF.

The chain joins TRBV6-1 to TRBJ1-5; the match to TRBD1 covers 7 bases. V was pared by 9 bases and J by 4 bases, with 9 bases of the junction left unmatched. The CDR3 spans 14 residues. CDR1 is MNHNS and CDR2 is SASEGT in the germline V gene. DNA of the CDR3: TGTGCCAGTTATGACAGGGACTTAAATCAGCCCCAGCATTTT. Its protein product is CASYDRDLNQPQHF.